This T cell receptor (beta chain) came from a study of T cells in Graves' hyperthyroidism and ophthalmopathy. Overall study context: Blood from the periphery was taken at initial diagnosis, before any treatment.

Findings and limits, study-wide: A model using 13 V-J features told ophthalmopathy apart from stable hyperthyroidism.

This CDR3 region has 14 residues. Germline V lookup: CDR1 SEHNR, CDR2 FQNEAQ (reference sequence). V trimming: 5 bases; J trimming: 6 bases; junction bases outside the gene matches: 7. Amplified TCR beta CDR3 regions derived from RNA transcripts. The TCR CDR3 was amplified in a first-round RT-PCR using the HTBI primer set. MiXCR, run by TCRdb on the multiplex PCR reads, gives a single entry per CDR3 protein. This sample has 400,000 to 450,000 distinct CDR3 sequences, with roughly 14% found just once. Comment on this clonotype: Its antigen is unknown.

Uncontrolled infection, other autoimmune disease, pregnancy and lactation each barred patients from inclusion. The sequence derives from a man aged 18 to 30 with Graves' ophthalmopathy. The source material was blood. This chain links TRBV7-9 with TRBJ1-1; TRBD1 aligns across 9 bases. CDR3 sequence (DNA): TGTGCCAGCAGCCCGATACAGGGGGCAGCTGAAGCTTTCTTT. Its translation is CASSPIQGAAEAFF. The variable domain in full, completed from reference TRBV7-9 and TRBJ1-1, reads DTGVSQNPRHKITKRGQNVTFRCDPISEHNRLYWYRQTLGQGPEFLTYFQNEAQLEKSRLLSDRFSAERPKGSFSTLEIQRTEQGDSAMYLCASSPIQGAAEAFFGQGTRLTVV.